These 24 T cell receptor beta chains came from one sample sequenced in a study of blood T cell repertoires in COVID-19. Repertoires were generated with immunoSEQ multiplex PCR, while TCRdb's copy carries only in-frame clones and drops some. The sample lists some 100,000 clones, approximately 88% occurring once. Specimen: peripheral blood. These receptor sequences come from a woman in her sixties or seventies with acute or convalescent COVID-19.

The chain links TRBV9 to TRBJ2-5, with D possibly matching TRBD2 (6 bases). Trimming cost V 4 bases and J 1 base, with 14 bases left between them. The V gene's germline CDR1 is SGDLS and CDR2 YYNGEE. The length of the CDR3 is 15 residues. The CDR3 region is CASSFLGGTQETQYF. The CDR3 DNA reads TGTGCCAGCAGCTTCCTCGGAGGGACCCAAGAGACCCAGTACTTC.

V is TRBV12-3 or TRBV12-4 and J is TRBJ2-3; possibly TRBD2 for D (5 bases). The CDR3 sequence is 13 residues long. V was cut by 4 bases and J by 3 bases, with 8 bases left in between. This CDR3 reads CASSWSGTDTQYF. CDR3 DNA: TGTGCCAGCAGTTGGAGCGGTACAGATACGCAGTATTTT.

The chain employs TRBV9 and TRBJ1-1; D perhaps matches TRBD1 (5 bases). Germline V gene lookup returns CDR1 SGDLS and CDR2 YYNGEE. The CDR3 loop spans 13 amino acids. V gave up 0 bases and J gave up 5 bases, with 8 bases separating them. The CDR3 is CASSVVAGTEAFF. The CDR3 nucleotides read TGTGCCAGCAGCGTAGTGGCAGGGACTGAAGCTTTCTTT.

V usage is TRBV19 and J usage is TRBJ2-7; 12 nucleotides agree with TRBD2. V dropped 4 bases and J dropped 6; count of bases not matched to a gene: 7. The CDR3 loop spans 15 amino acids. The germline gives CDR1 LNHDA, CDR2 SQIVND (reference sequence). The CDR3 DNA sequence: TGTGCCAGTAGTACCGGACTAGCGGGAAATGGCGAGCAGTACGTC. Its translation: CASSTGLAGNGEQYV.

The V and J genes are TRBV11-3 and TRBJ1-6; 8 bases align to TRBD1. CDR3 size: 14 residues. V shed 5 bases, J shed 7 bases, and the junction held 4 bases outside the gene matches. Looked up from germline, CDR1 is SGHNT and CDR2 is YENEEA. CDR3 DNA sequence: TGTGCCAGCAGCATACAGGGGGGGAATTCACCCCTCCACTTT. Translating it yields CASSIQGGNSPLHF.

CDR3 nucleotides: TGTGCCAGCAGCTTAAGCCTAGTCACCGGGGAGCTGTTTTTT. Translating it yields CASSLSLVTGELFF. J is TRBJ2-2 and V is TRBV7-3; D call uncertain. Trimming removed 1 base from V and 4 bases from J, with 7 bases in between. The CDR3 is made up of 14 amino acids. Looked up from germline, CDR1 is SGHTA and CDR2 is FQGTGA.

V usage is TRBV14 and J usage is TRBJ2-7; 7 bases map to TRBD1. Germline V gene lookup returns CDR1 SGHDN and CDR2 FVKESK. V was clipped by 4 bases and J by 3 bases; unmatched bases: 24. The CDR3 spans 20 residues. The DNA of the CDR3 is TGTGCCAGCAGCCTCATTACAGGGGTTGAGGAAATGTGTGATCACTACGAGCAGTACTTC. Encoded protein: CASSLITGVEEMCDHYEQYF.

The chain carries TRBV5-5 and TRBJ1-6; TRBD1 is a possible D gene (6 bases). CDR1 and CDR2 (germline): SGHKS, YYEKEE (reference sequence). V was shortened by 2 bases and J by 8 bases, with 11 bases between the two germline ends. This CDR3 region has 14 residues. The DNA for the CDR3 is TGTGCCAGCAGCTTACGGGGGGCAGATTCACCCCTCCACTTT. Its translation is CASSLRGADSPLHF. The full variable domain, in which reference TRBV5-5 and TRBJ1-6 provide the parts outside the CDR3, is DAGVTQSPTHLIKTRGQQVTLRCSPISGHKSVSWYQQVLGQGPQFIFQYYEKEERGRGNFPDRFSARQFPNYSSELNVNALLLGDSALYLCASSLRGADSPLHFGNGTRLTVT.

V is TRBV19 and J is TRBJ1-5; weak D call: TRBD1 (5 bases). Trimming pared 5 bases from V and 5 bases from J, leaving 13 bases between. CDR3 size: 14 residues. Germline-derived CDR1 and CDR2 are LNHDA and SQIVND (reference sequence). The CDR3 coding sequence is TGTGCCAGTAGTTCCGACAGTGTATATCAGCCCCAGCATTTT. This codes for CASSSDSVYQPQHF.

This clone was observed a single time. The V gene is TRBV28, the J gene TRBJ1-5, with a tentative D call TRBD1 (6 bases). V was pared by 8 bases and J by 4 bases, with 18 bases between. CDR1 and CDR2 from the germline V gene are MDHEN and SYDVKM. The CDR3 is 15 amino acids. This chain's CDR3 is CASVSLRGGNQPQHF. CDR3 coding DNA: TGTGCCAGCGTCAGCTTGAGGGGGGGTAATCAGCCCCAGCATTTT. The variable domain in full, with the rest retrieved from reference TRBV28 and TRBJ1-5, is DVKVTQSSRYLVKRTGEKVFLECVQDMDHENMFWYRQDPGLGLRLIYFSYDVKMKEKGDIPEGYSVSREKKERFSLILESASTNQTSMYLCASVSLRGGNQPQHFGDGTRLSIL.

The CDR3 loop reads CASSLDGTSVGELFF. In nucleotides, the CDR3 is TGTGCCAGCAGCTTAGATGGGACTAGCGTCGGGGAGCTGTTTTTT. The rearrangement links TRBV11-3 to TRBJ2-2; 10 nucleotides match TRBD2. After removal of 0 bases from V and 7 bases from J, the junction contained 2 bases not matched to a gene. Germline CDR1 SGHNT, CDR2 YENEEA. The CDR3 extends over 15 amino acids.

In DNA, the CDR3 is TGTGCCAGCAGTCGGACTGGATACAATGAGCAGTTCTTC. Its translation is CASSRTGYNEQFF. The chain uses TRBV12-3 or TRBV12-4 and TRBJ2-1, with TRBD2 as a possible D gene (5 bases). Deletions cut 5 bases from V and 4 bases from J, with 9 bases between. The CDR3 is 13 amino acids.

The V gene is TRBV6-1, the J gene TRBJ1-6; no clear D. CDR1 and CDR2 (germline): MNHNS, SASEGT. V was clipped by 0 bases and J by 6 bases, with 6 bases between them. The CDR3 is 14 residues long. CDR3 region: CASSEAIANSPLHF. In DNA form, the CDR3 reads TGTGCCAGCAGTGAAGCGATAGCTAATTCACCCCTCCACTTT.

This clone was seen only a few times. This rearrangement joins TRBV30 to TRBJ1-2; tentatively, D is TRBD1 (5 bases). Germline values: CDR1 GTSNPN, CDR2 SVGIG (reference sequence). Trimming shortened V by 4 bases and J by 4 bases, and 13 bases separated the two germline ends. This CDR3 comprises 13 residues. The CDR3 coding sequence is TGTGCCTGGAATGGGGGGTATGGCTATGGCTACACCTTC. This codes for CAWNGGYGYGYTF.

The chain has TRBV11-3 and TRBJ2-1; maybe TRBD2 (6 bases). V lost 1 base and J lost 9, with 7 bases in between. CDR1 SGHNT and CDR2 YENEEA come from the germline V gene. The CDR3 consists of 12 residues. The CDR3 loop reads CASSLVGGEQFF. CDR3 nucleotide sequence: TGTGCCAGCAGCTTAGTGGGGGGTGAGCAGTTCTTC.

The rearrangement joins TRBV28 to TRBJ2-7, with 7 bases aligning to TRBD1. This CDR3 has 13 amino acids. V shed 8 bases, J shed 0 bases, and the junction held 4 bases outside the gene matches. Germline V gives CDR1 MDHEN, CDR2 SYDVKM. CDR3 nucleotide sequence: TGTGCCAGCGGGGACAGCAGCTCCTACGAGCAGTACTTC. This sequence encodes CASGDSSSYEQYF.

This clone was seen only once. The chain joins TRBV28 to TRBJ1-2; 7 nucleotides match TRBD1. The CDR3 runs to 13 residues. CDR1 is MDHEN, CDR2 SYDVKM, per germline. Trimming removed 4 bases from V and 2 bases from J; junction bases left unmatched: 1. CDR3 coding DNA: TGTGCCAGCAGTTCGACAGGGAACTATGGCTACACCTTC. As protein: CASSSTGNYGYTF.

Sample share makes this clone medium-sized. Other DNA sequences in this sample translate to the same CDR3. CDR3: CASSPGQGNQPQHF. The CDR3 DNA reads TGTGCCAGCTCACCGGGACAGGGAAATCAGCCCCAGCATTTT. V and J are TRBV18 and TRBJ1-5; 9 bases agree with TRBD1. The CDR3 runs to 14 residues. Per the germline V gene, CDR1 is KGHSH and CDR2 is LQKENI. Trimming at V came to 3 bases and at J to 4 bases, leaving 1 base not matched to a gene. The full variable domain, completed using reference TRBV18 and TRBJ1-5, is NAGVMQNPRHLVRRRGQEARLRCSPMKGHSHVYWYRQLPEEGLKFMVYLQKENIIDESGMPKERFSAEFPKEGPSILRIQQVVRGDSAAYFCASSPGQGNQPQHFGDGTRLSIL.

In nucleotides, the CDR3 is TGTGCCAGCAGCGTAGTCGGCGGAGGTTACAATGAGCAGTTCTTC. This encodes CASSVVGGGYNEQFF. This sequence joins TRBV9 and TRBJ2-1; D may be TRBD2 (5 bases). Trimming removed 0 bases at V and 4 bases at J, with 11 bases between. CDR3 size: 15 residues. Germline V CDR1 and CDR2: SGDLS, YYNGEE.

This chain joins TRBV19 and TRBJ2-6, with 8 bases fitting TRBD1. CDR3 size: 19 residues. The V segment lost 2 bases and the J segment 0 bases; nucleotides outside the gene matches: 9. Looked up from germline, CDR1 is LNHDA and CDR2 is SQIVND (reference sequence). CDR3 DNA: TGTGCCAGTAGTATACGGGCGGGACAGGTCCTCTCTGGGGCCAACGTCCTGACTTTC. Amino acid sequence: CASSIRAGQVLSGANVLTF.

This chain connects TRBV5-1 to TRBJ1-1; 8 bases are a match to TRBD1. The germline V gene encodes CDR1 SGHRS and CDR2 YFSETQ. Trimming took 0 bases from V and 5 from J; bases not matched to a gene: 3. CDR3 size: 14 residues. The CDR3 region is CASSLGQGATEAFF. CDR3 in DNA: TGCGCCAGCAGCTTGGGGCAGGGGGCAACTGAAGCTTTCTTT.

The rearrangement uses TRBV19 and TRBJ2-1, with no clear D. Germline V lookup: CDR1 LNHDA, CDR2 SQIVND (reference sequence). Trimming took 4 bases from V and 7 from J, leaving 8 bases between them. The CDR3 loop spans 12 amino acids. The CDR3 here is CASSRGGNEQFF. CDR3 DNA sequence: TGTGCCAGTAGTAGAGGTGGGAATGAGCAGTTCTTC.

The table lists this clone with a count of one. V gene TRBV30 combines with J gene TRBJ2-1; 8 bases line up with TRBD2. Germline CDR1 and CDR2: GTSNPN and SVGIG (reference sequence). The length of the CDR3 is 14 residues. Losses at the gene ends were 0 bases for V and 3 bases for J; bases not matched to a gene: 1. CDR3 coding DNA: TGTGCCTGGAGTGTTGCGGGGGGCTACAATGAGCAGTTCTTC. As protein: CAWSVAGGYNEQFF.

This chain joins TRBV12-3 or TRBV12-4 and TRBJ1-1; no firm D call. V was shortened by 3 bases and J by 3 bases, with 8 bases between the two germline ends. The CDR3 contains 13 residues. The CDR3 bases are TGTGCCAGCAGTTTTTCGGAGGACACTGAAGCTTTCTTT. Protein: CASSFSEDTEAFF.